This T cell receptor (beta chain) is from a study of identical twins. Broader study findings: Where beta out-of-frame sequences were concerned, excess twin sharing was weaker. There were fewer insertions in abundant cord blood beta clonotypes, but memory repertoires showed no such pattern.

Donors were all healthy Caucasians. TCRdb passed the 5' RACE reads through MiXCR, listing each CDR3 protein once. The data show roughly 720,000 distinct CDR3 sequences, 15% to 20% seen once. Worth noting for this clonotype: Its antigen remains unidentified.

The CDR3 is 13 amino acids. Germline V gene sequence: CDR1 SGDLS, CDR2 YYNGEE. V lost 1 base and J 3 bases, leaving 7 bases between the germline ends. These data are also associated with another study on T cells expressing NK-cell markers. That study reports: Restriction of sorting to alpha-beta TCR T cells was accomplished in several experiments using an anti-gamma-delta TCR antibody.

The TCR comes from a woman between 18 and 29 years old in good health. This rearrangement joins TRBV9 to TRBJ1-1; no clear D gene. The sequenced sample was PBMCs. CDR3 nucleotide sequence: TGTGCCAGCAGCGTAAGGGCGGACACTGAAGCTTTCTTT. Translating it yields CASSVRADTEAFF.